This T cell receptor (beta chain) was obtained from a study of CD8+ T cells in alopecia areata. General study points: The study found tofacitinib significantly decreased scalp clonality and expanded CD8+ clones among the top 100. Sequencing of scalp samples also captures resident alphabeta T cells of normal skin.

Extracted from the samples, RNA was reverse transcribed into cDNA to serve as the sequencing template. Repertoires were generated with immunoSEQ multiplex PCR, while TCRdb's copy carries only in-frame clones and drops some. In the table there are 150,000 to 200,000 clones, roughly 60% of which are singletons. Treatment: oral pan-JAK inhibitor, 5-10 mg twice daily. As to this clone: Its antigen is not known.

The source of this sequence is a human donor with alopecia areata. The starting material was CD4+ T cells sorted from blood, obtained at week 24, from a patient treated with tofacitinib.

The CDR3 sequence: CASSVPDRGHTGELFF. The CDR3 DNA sequence: TGTGCCAGCAGCGTTCCGGACAGGGGGCACACCGGGGAGCTGTTTTTT. The V gene is TRBV9, the J gene TRBJ2-2, with 11 bases identical to TRBD1. The ends lost 2 bases at V and 3 bases at J; junction bases unmatched: 3. Germline loops: CDR1 SGDLS, CDR2 YYNGEE. This CDR3 has 16 amino acids.